This TCR beta chain came from a study of cytomegalovirus exposure and HLA in healthy donors. Looking at the study overall: An earlier analysis identified 120 million or so unique TCR beta sequences in approximately 190 million T cells.

Regarding this clone: What it binds is not known.

Use of 60 Vbeta and 13 Jbeta primers characterized the PCR. Repertoires were generated with immunoSEQ multiplex PCR, while TCRdb's copy carries only in-frame clones and drops some. This sample has 160,000 or so clones, with approximately 80% found just once. The CDR3 extends over 15 amino acids. Trimming stripped 4 bases from V and 0 bases from J, with 13 bases between. Germline CDR1 reads SGHNT; CDR2 reads YENEEA. Study-wide points: Researchers counted around 180 TCR beta chains as cytomegalovirus-associated.

The donors gave bone marrow, and they were healthy. J is TRBJ2-7 and V is TRBV11-3, with no clear D. This clonotype originated in a male donor in good health and CMV-seropositive. Sequencing was carried out using PBMCs. CDR3 sequence (DNA): TGTGCCAGCAGCTCCCGCGCCCCTTCCTCCTACGAGCAGTACTTC. Its translation: CASSSRAPSSYEQYF.